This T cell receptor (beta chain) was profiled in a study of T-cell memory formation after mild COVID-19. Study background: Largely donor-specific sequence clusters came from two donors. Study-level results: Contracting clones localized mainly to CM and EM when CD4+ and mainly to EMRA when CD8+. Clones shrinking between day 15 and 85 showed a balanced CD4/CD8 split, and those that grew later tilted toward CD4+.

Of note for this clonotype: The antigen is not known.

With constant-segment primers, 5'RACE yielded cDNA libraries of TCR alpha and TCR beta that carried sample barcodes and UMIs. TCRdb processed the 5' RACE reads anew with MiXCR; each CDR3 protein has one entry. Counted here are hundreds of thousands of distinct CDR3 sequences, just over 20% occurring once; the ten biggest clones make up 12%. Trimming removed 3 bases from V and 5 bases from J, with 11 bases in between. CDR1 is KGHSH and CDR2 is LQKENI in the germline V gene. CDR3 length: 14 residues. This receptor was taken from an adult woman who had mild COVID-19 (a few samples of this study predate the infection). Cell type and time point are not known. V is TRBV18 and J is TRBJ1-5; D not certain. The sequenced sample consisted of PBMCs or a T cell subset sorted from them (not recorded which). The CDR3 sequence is CASSPIGGDQPQHF. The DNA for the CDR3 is TGTGCCAGCTCACCGATCGGAGGAGATCAGCCCCAGCATTTT. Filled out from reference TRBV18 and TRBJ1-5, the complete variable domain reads NAGVMQNPRHLVRRRGQEARLRCSPMKGHSHVYWYRQLPEEGLKFMVYLQKENIIDESGMPKERFSAEFPKEGPSILRIQQVVRGDSAAYFCASSPIGGDQPQHFGDGTRLSIL.